The 17 T cell receptor beta chains below come from one sample, sequenced in a study of metastatic and nonmetastatic thyroid tumors. TCRdb used MiXCR to call clones anew from the PCR reads. This repertoire shows tens of thousands of clones, 20% to 25% found once; its top ten account for approximately 8.5%. Thyroid surgery was preceded by no treatment in any patient. Sequencing used blood. Receptors were obtained from a female donor with papillary thyroid cancer or a benign thyroid nodule (not recorded which). Some clones in this sample may be carry-over from other donors' samples.

This clone was detected ten times or more. The V call is TRBV19, the J call TRBJ2-1, with D perhaps TRBD2 (7 bases). The CDR3 consists of 18 residues. Germline V gives CDR1 LNHDA, CDR2 SQIVND (reference sequence). With 5 bases removed from V and 7 bases from J, the gap between germline ends came to 27 bases. The CDR3 sequence is CASSPHQGGGRLRNEQFF. Here the CDR3 DNA reads TGTGCCAGTAGTCCCCATCAGGGAGGGGGAAGGCTTAGGAATGAGCAGTTCTTC.

This clone was counted ten times or more. The CDR3 DNA reads TGTGCCAGCACCTGGGGGGGCGAGCAGTACTTC. Its protein is CASTWGGEQYF. V usage is TRBV27 and J usage is TRBJ2-7; 7 bases align to TRBD2. The V and J ends lost 7 bases and 6 bases, in that order; junction bases with no gene match: 3. The germline CDR1 and CDR2 sequences are MNHEY and SMNVEV (reference sequence). The CDR3 is 11 residues long.

This clone was observed many times. The gene calls are TRBV20-1 and TRBJ1-1; TRBD1 is a possible D gene (6 bases). CDR3 size: 11 residues. Germline lookup yields CDR1 DFQATT and CDR2 SNEGSKA (reference sequence). V lost 6 bases and J 4 bases, leaving 9 bases between the germline ends. The CDR3 here is CSARGGTEAFF. In DNA, the CDR3 is TGCAGTGCACGAGGGGGCACTGAAGCTTTCTTT.

By share of the sample, this clone is medium-sized (0.01 to 0.1%). This chain joins TRBV5-1 and TRBJ2-7, with 12 bases lining up with TRBD2. Per the germline V gene, CDR1 is SGHRS and CDR2 is YFSETQ. This CDR3 has 17 residues. The V gene end was trimmed by 3 bases and the J gene end by 2 bases; junction bases not matched to a gene: 9. CDR3 amino acids: CASSYPGTSGYTYEQYF. CDR3 DNA: TGCGCCAGCAGCTACCCTGGGACTAGCGGGTACACCTACGAGCAGTACTTC.

Ten or more counts support this clone. The V call is TRBV5-5, the J call TRBJ2-7; weak D call: TRBD2 (6 bases). Trimming took 2 bases from V and 4 from J, leaving 16 bases between them. CDR1 is SGHKS and CDR2 is YYEKEE in the germline V gene (reference sequence). The length of the CDR3 is 15 residues. The CDR3, as DNA: TGTGCCAGCAGCTTTTCCAGACTAGGGTTATACGAGCAGTACTTC. Its protein is CASSFSRLGLYEQYF.

This clone has ten or more counts. V and J are TRBV19 and TRBJ1-1; no firm D call. The CDR3 is 13 residues long. Germline V gives CDR1 LNHDA, CDR2 SQIVND (reference sequence). V lost 5 bases and J lost 4, with 11 bases in between. Written as DNA, the CDR3 is TGTGCCAGTAGTTTCGGTGTGGGCACTGAAGCTTTCTTT. It specifies CASSFGVGTEAFF.

This clone has at least ten counts. This chain links TRBV18 with TRBJ2-3; the match to TRBD2 covers 10 bases. The CDR3 extends over 12 amino acids. J gave up 5 bases and V 10 bases, and 3 bases lay outside the gene matches. CDR1 is KGHSH and CDR2 is LQKENI in the germline V gene. The CDR3 DNA reads as TGTGCCACCAGGACTAGCGGAGATACGCAGTATTTT. It codes for CATRTSGDTQYF. The entire variable domain, with the rest obtained from reference TRBV18 and TRBJ2-3, is as follows: NAGVMQNPRHLVRRRGQEARLRCSPMKGHSHVYWYRQLPEEGLKFMVYLQKENIIDESGMPKERFSAEFPKEGPSILRIQQVVRGDSAAYFCATRTSGDTQYFGPGTRLTVL.

This clone has a single count. The chain is built from TRBV28 and TRBJ1-1; no firm D call. Per the germline V gene, CDR1 is MDHEN and CDR2 is SYDVKM. V was pared by 3 bases and J by 6 bases, with 14 bases between. The CDR3 spans 14 residues. The CDR3 here is CASSLGLQTSEAFF. In DNA form, the CDR3 reads TGTGCCAGCAGTTTGGGCCTACAGACATCTGAAGCTTTCTTT. The entire variable domain, with the rest obtained from reference TRBV28 and TRBJ1-1, is as follows: DVKVTQSSRYLVKRTGEKVFLECVQDMDHENMFWYRQDPGLGLRLIYFSYDVKMKEKGDIPEGYSVSREKKERFSLILESASTNQTSMYLCASSLGLQTSEAFFGQGTRLTVV.

This clone was seen repeatedly, ten times or more. The J gene is TRBJ1-4, the V gene TRBV2; D is ambiguous. V lost 5 bases and J 4 bases, leaving 5 bases between the germline ends. CDR3 length: 12 residues. Germline CDR1 SNHLY, CDR2 FYNNEI. CDR3 DNA sequence: TGTGCCAGCAGTACAGATAATGAAAAACTGTTTTTT. The encoded protein is CASSTDNEKLFF.

This clone was recorded a few times. The rearrangement links TRBV5-5 to TRBJ2-7; 11 nucleotides line up with TRBD1. This CDR3 has 14 residues. V shed 4 bases and J 3 bases; nucleotides not matched to a gene: 3. CDR1 is SGHKS and CDR2 is YYEKEE in the germline V gene (reference sequence). The CDR3 DNA follows: TGTGCCAGCAGCGGAGGGACAGGGGGCTACGAGCAGTACTTC. This codes for CASSGGTGGYEQYF.

This clone has a count of ten or more. The rearrangement links TRBV9 to TRBJ2-2; D remains unclear. CDR3 length equals 14 residues. Trimming took off 4 bases at V and 6 bases at J, with 13 bases between the two ends. Germline V gives CDR1 SGDLS, CDR2 YYNGEE. As DNA, the CDR3 is TGTGCCAGCAGCCTCCTCTCCGTGGCCGGGGAGCTGTTTTTT. This translates into CASSLLSVAGELFF. The whole variable domain, filled in from reference TRBV9 and TRBJ2-2, reads DSGVTQTPKHLITATGQRVTLRCSPRSGDLSVYWYQQSLDQGLQFLIQYYNGEERAKGNILERFSAQQFPDLHSELNLSSLELGDSALYFCASSLLSVAGELFFGEGSRLTVL.

The chain couples TRBV11-2 to TRBJ1-3; 9 nucleotides line up with TRBD1. J was trimmed by 12 bases and V by 1 base; bases with no gene match: 7. CDR3 size: 14 residues. The germline V gene has CDR1 SGHAT and CDR2 FQNNGV. Here the CDR3 DNA reads TGTGCCAGCAGCTTAGGGACAGGGGTACCCGACATATATTTT. Translation gives CASSLGTGVPDIYF.

This clone showed up many times. This rearrangement joins TRBV5-1 to TRBJ2-7; the match to TRBD2 covers 8 bases. CDR3 size: 14 residues. CDR1 and CDR2 from the germline V gene are SGHRS and YFSETQ. J lost 0 bases, V lost 3 bases, and 2 bases had no gene match. CDR3 amino acids: CASSSSGSSYEQYF. CDR3 nucleotides: TGCGCCAGCAGCTCGAGCGGGAGCTCCTACGAGCAGTACTTC. Full variable domain (remainder filled in from reference TRBV5-1 and TRBJ2-7): KAGVTQTPRYLIKTRGQQVTLSCSPISGHRSVSWYQQTPGQGLQFLFEYFSETQRNKGNFPGRFSGRQFSNSRSEMNVSTLELGDSALYLCASSSSGSSYEQYFGPGTRLTVT.

This clone was observed a few times. With a much larger clone just one base away, this may be a read error. V gene TRBV19 combines with J gene TRBJ2-4; a possible D gene is TRBD1 (6 bases). The ends were cut back, 4 bases at V and 6 bases at J, with 19 bases in the middle. The germline V gene has CDR1 LNHDA and CDR2 SQIVND (reference sequence). The CDR3 consists of 16 residues. The CDR3 DNA reads as TGTGCCAGTAGTACCCGACAGGTGGGGACCAGAAACATTCAGTACTTC. Encoded protein: CASSTRQVGTRNIQYF.

The table lists this clone with a few counts. The V and J genes are TRBV30 and TRBJ2-7; TRBD1 or TRBD2 may be the D gene (5 bases each). The CDR3 has 14 amino acids. V gave up 5 bases and J gave up 4 bases, with 18 bases separating them. CDR1 and CDR2 from the germline V gene are GTSNPN and SVGIG (reference sequence). The CDR3 region is CAWEGRSGRYEQYF. CDR3 sequence (DNA): TGTGCCTGGGAGGGGCGGTCGGGACGATACGAGCAGTACTTC. The full variable domain, with the rest looked up from reference TRBV30 and TRBJ2-7, is SQTIHQWPATLVQPVGSPLSLECTVEGTSNPNLYWYRQAAGRGLQLLFYSVGIGQISSEVPQNLSASRPQDRQFILSSKKLLLSDSGFYLCAWEGRSGRYEQYFGPGTRLTVT.

This clone was seen repeatedly, ten times or more. This sequence joins TRBV28 and TRBJ1-2; D is undetermined. The length of the CDR3 is 13 residues. CDR1 is MDHEN and CDR2 is SYDVKM in the germline V gene. V was cut by 2 bases and J by 8 bases, with 12 bases left in between. CDR3 coding DNA: TGTGCCAGCAGTTTACTCAAACGAGGGGGCTACACCTTC. Translated: CASSLLKRGGYTF.

This clone was counted ten times or more. V is TRBV7-6 and J is TRBJ2-7, with D possibly matching TRBD2 (5 bases). V shed 4 bases and J shed 1 base, with 11 bases lying between them. The CDR3 runs to 14 residues. The germline V gene has CDR1 SGHVS and CDR2 FNYEAQ. The CDR3 loop reads CASSSPTSSYEQYF. DNA of the CDR3: TGTGCCAGCAGCTCCCCTACTAGTTCCTACGAGCAGTACTTC. Combining the CDR3 with reference TRBV7-6 and TRBJ2-7 gives the whole variable domain GAGVSQSPRYKVTKRGQDVALRCDPISGHVSLYWYRQALGQGPEFLTYFNYEAQQDKSGLPNDRFSAERPEGSISTLTIQRTEQRDSAMYRCASSSPTSSYEQYFGPGTRLTVT.